This TCR beta chain originates from a study of cytomegalovirus exposure and HLA in healthy donors (dated 2017 in TCRdb). Regarding the research as a whole: An earlier analysis of fewer than 750 of the donors reported 250 to 300 Gb of sequence data and around 110 million unique TCR beta sequences obtained from around 180 million T cells. A later genetic analysis used genome-wide SNP genotypes for about 65% of the 666 donors, treating that subset as a discovery cohort. Donor age, sex, ethnicity and CMV serostatus were collected together with the repertoire data. An earlier analysis of about 600 of the donors used high-throughput TCR beta sequencing to judge whether each TCR beta V gene segment behaved as functional or pseudogenic. An early release that covered roughly 600 HLA-typed donors contained approximately 300 gigabases of sequencing data and 70 million to 100 million unique TCR sequences. Every repertoire in the discovery cohort had been generated on one and the same sequencing platform. Several DR-DQ haplotypes were treated as single units for association and clustering because of strong linkage in the cohort. The aim of the study was to test whether cataloging public T cell receptors could identify signatures of past pathogen exposure. The study used immunosequencing to profile the T cell repertoires of under 700 subjects and linked those repertoires to cytomegalovirus serostatus. Rather than drawing on any new phenotypic data, the later analysis identified candidate immune exposures from TCR beta sequences and the way those sequences occurred across donors. A separate validation cohort of about 110 different subjects was used in addition to the 666-subject first cohort. The number of donors typed differed by locus, with roughly 629-640 for A, B, C, DRB1 and DQB1, more than 500 for DQA1, nearly 610 for DPA1, and around 430 for DPB1. To predict cytomegalovirus infection status, the study combined high-throughput TCR immunosequencing, statistical association of individual TCRs with disease status, and machine learning. To study patterns of TCR occurrence, a later analysis re-analyzed previously published TCR beta repertoires from several hundred donors and added high-resolution HLA genotyping. Among the approximately 400 genotyped donors, around 81% belonged to the genetic ancestry cluster associated with self-reported Caucasian donors. Class I and class II HLA loci were covered by the typing at four-digit resolution. Among about 400 genotyped donors of the cohort, an average of approximately 200,000 unique TCR beta nucleotide sequences was sequenced per donor, of which about 19% were non-productive.

The study at large found these results: Cytomegalovirus status was reported to be diagnosed by the classifier with high specificity and sensitivity in both the original and validation cohorts. A total of 150 or so TCR beta chains were listed by the study as associated with cytomegalovirus. When HLA alleles, especially DR and DQ, strongly co-occurred, TCR associations were difficult to assign to individual alleles. Because some donors lacked HLA typing at each locus, the association tests relied only on the typed subset. Specific HLA alleles were associated with 15,000 to 20,000 TCR beta sequences at a false discovery rate of 0.05 in a later analysis. According to a later analysis, parvovirus B19, influenza, CMV and Epstein-Barr virus appeared linked to several top co-occurrence clusters. In a later genetic analysis, a missense DCLRE1C variant was associated with V-gene and J-gene trimming of TCR beta chains, and the association was replicated in an independent cohort. Because counts were too low, seventeen rarely observed V segments, including chromosome 9 orphons, were left out of the earlier analysis of about 500 of the donors. A later analysis found that HLA-associated TCR beta chains were more clonally expanded and had lower generation probabilities than equally common non-associated chains. Linkage disequilibrium might explain the correlated functional status among segregating V segments, but an unknown experimental factor could not be ruled out. A further reported finding was that TCR beta sequences accurately predicted the HLA-A and HLA-B alleles for most subjects in the first cohort. In vitro tests confirmed that a few of the cytomegalovirus-associated TCR beta chains recognize cytomegalovirus antigens. CMV serostatus was the only immune exposure information available for the cohort. The sequencing pipeline was judged likely to have produced a cluster of highly shared sequence variants as a technical artifact. According to a later genetic analysis, donors in an Asian-associated ancestry cluster had fewer N-insertions in productive TCRs than the approximately 630-donor mean. A later analysis found that most CMV-associated TCR beta chains appeared HLA-restricted, with HLA associations seemingly driven largely by CMV exposure. Broadly in line with IMGT annotations, most TCR beta V segments showed up in productive rearrangements about 87% or about 30% of the time in an earlier analysis of 450 to 600 of the donors. The authors suggested that the approach could potentially be extended to other disease states and immunological phenotypes. Presence/absence analyses assumed roughly uniform sequencing depth across donors, an assumption that may not hold. This cohort had only TCR beta chains sequenced, and the lack of alpha or paired-chain data limited which features could be detected. In a later analysis, the rate of TCR association differed among HLA loci, with DRB1 alleles having the most associated TCRs and HLA-C alleles having the fewest. Because the 87-base-pair reads could not distinguish some IMGT-functional V segments, including TRBV6-2 and TRBV6-3, those segments were excluded. Across donors, most TCR sequences were observed very rarely, whereas some public TCRs were present in many individuals.

The cohort was made up of approximately 670 healthy bone marrow donors. Cohort members were all nominally healthy when sampled, although unrecorded immune exposures were likely present. The donor tested CMV seropositive and was one of the 289 seropositive cohort members. Every donor gave a peripheral blood sample, and the peripheral blood mononuclear cells from that sample were used for TCR beta sequencing. The Qiagen DNeasy Blood Extraction Kit was used to extract genomic DNA from the blood cell samples. Taken from the germline V gene, the CDR1 and CDR2 loops are LGHNA and YSLEER. Trimmed from V: 0 bases; trimmed from J: 0 bases; junction bases lacking a gene match: 12. Including cysteine and phenylalanine, the CDR3 has 19 amino acids. Only the CDR3 DNA stays, 57 bases, in frame from base 1. Details on this clone: Its target antigen remains unknown. The record has no base qualities; no much larger clone is one base away.

Libraries were prepared through the immunoSEQ multiplex PCR assay. For the multiplex PCR, a mixture combining 60 forward primers for TCR Vbeta segments and 13 reverse primers for TCR Jbeta segments was used. The CDR3 region of rearranged TCR beta genes was amplified from genomic DNA by a multiplex PCR assay. Amplified TCR beta libraries were sequenced as 87-base-pair reads on the Illumina HiSeq System. The study's own analysis went as follows. A later analysis tallied 75 million to 95 million unique TCR beta chains across the 666 repertoires, and approximately 12 million of those chains were shared by two or more donors. To remove PCR and sequencing errors, raw reads were error-corrected and collapsed into unique sequences using a nearest-neighbor algorithm that merged closely related sequences. V, D and J gene segments were assigned by aligning CDR3 sequences to IMGT reference sequences. For a sequence to be retained, a match of at least six nucleotides to both a V gene segment and a J gene segment was required. Rearrangements were classified as productive when the CDR3 lacked stop codons and remained in frame with V and J, and all other rearrangements were classified as non-productive. Following IMGT convention, CDR3 was defined as the stretch from the second conserved V-encoded cysteine to the conserved J-encoded phenylalanine. Sequences without an unambiguous match to a single V gene segment were excluded from the earlier analysis of about 600 of the donors. An earlier analysis of about 600 of the donors called V segments functional above 56.7% productive rearrangements and segregating when the between-donor standard deviation exceeded 5%. A statistical classification framework was built to diagnose cytomegalovirus status from the catalog of TCR beta chain sequences. In a later analysis, V and J genes were assigned by comparing TCR nucleotide sequences against IMGT/GENE-DB human TR gene sequences. Using the TCRdist pipeline, a later analysis assigned CDR3 sequences along with most-parsimonious VDJ recombination scenarios. In a later analysis, every TCR beta chain was defined by the combination of its CDR3 amino acid sequence and its V-gene family, and reads without a unique V-gene family were dropped. To address suspected cross-contamination and a sequencing artifact, a later analysis removed roughly 640 highly shared, low-generation-probability nucleotide sequences. For each public chain, a later analysis derived a clonal expansion index from normalized ranks of inferred template counts within each repertoire. In a later analysis, generation probabilities were computed with a VDJ recombination model fitted to out-of-frame rearrangements, and the resulting probabilities were checked against IGoR. In a later analysis, hypergeometric tests were used to score TCR-TCR, TCR-HLA and TCR-CMV co-occurrence, with a repertoire-size bias correction applied to TCR pairs. A later analysis estimated false discovery rates by permuting HLA or CMV assignments 20 times. In a later analysis, co-occurring TCRs were grouped with DBSCAN, and TCRdist sequence similarity was added when clustering was performed within HLA-allele-positive subsets. Repertoires with fewer than 30,000 or more than 120,000 public chains were left out of co-occurrence clustering, as were five repertoires with anomalous nucleotide sharing. In its TCRdb copy, this immuneACCESS table keeps in-frame sequences only and misses some clones. Where compared with another copy, unresolved V genes explain less than half of these, and the others have no known cause. Clonal size and the V and J genes are those of that table, whereas D and trimming came from the DNA. The sample records more than 150,000 clones, just under 80% of which are singletons. 4.5% to 7.5% of the sample is in the top ten clones.

This sequence uses TRBV4-3 and TRBJ2-3; TRBD2 matches 7 bases in the middle. Specimen: PBMCs. This TCR was recovered from a woman between 25 and 40 years old in good health and CMV-seropositive. The nucleotides read TGCGCCAGCAGCCAAGATGCCGGGGGGATCCTGTTTAGCACAGATACGCAGTATTTT. It is translated as CASSQDAGGILFSTDTQYF.